The 27 T cell receptor beta chains below come from one sample, sequenced in a study of spatial heterogeneity in lung cancer. This sample's time point: sample taken at primary tumor resection. From the 5' RACE reads, TCRdb called clonotypes with MiXCR, one entry per CDR3 protein. Of roughly 39,000 distinct CDR3 sequences in the sample, 6.8% are singletons; the top ten hold around two fifths. The sequencing used PBMCs, collected at surgery. The receptors come from a female donor with early-stage non-small cell lung cancer.

In this sample, this clonotype turned up many times. The rearrangement joins TRBV7-2 to TRBJ1-2; tentatively, D is TRBD1 (6 bases). V was cut by 4 bases and J by 3 bases, with 18 bases left in between. Germline lookup yields CDR1 SGHTA and CDR2 FQGNSA. CDR3 length: 16 residues. CDR3 nucleotide sequence: TGTGCCAGCAGCTCCCCAGCGGGGGCGAAAGACTATGGCTACACCTTC. This sequence encodes CASSSPAGAKDYGYTF.

This clonotype was detected ten times or more. V gene TRBV13 combines with J gene TRBJ2-3, with D possibly being TRBD2 (6 bases). CDR1 and CDR2 (germline): PRHDT, FYEKMQ (reference sequence). CDR3 length equals 19 residues. Between the trimmed V and J ends, which lost 5 bases and 6 bases, there was a span of 30 bases. CDR3 DNA: TGTGCCAGCAGCGACACCAAGAGGGAAGCGGGTCCTCCAATCGATACGCAGTATTTT. The encoded protein is CASSDTKREAGPPIDTQYF.

This clonotype was counted at least ten times. The chain links TRBV28 to TRBJ2-7; no definite D call. The V gene's germline CDR1 is MDHEN and CDR2 SYDVKM. This CDR3 comprises 12 residues. The V gene lost 2 bases and the J gene lost 3 bases, with 5 bases spanning the gap. The CDR3 bases are TGTGCCAGCAGTTTAAAGGGCTACGAGCAGTACTTC. Translated: CASSLKGYEQYF.

The chain uses TRBV20-1 and TRBJ2-1; D remains unclear. The V end was cut by 4 bases, the J end by 7 bases, with 14 bases between. This CDR3 region has 13 residues. The germline V gene has CDR1 DFQATT and CDR2 SNEGSKA (reference sequence). The CDR3 loop is CSATFYVTNEQFF. DNA for the CDR3: TGCAGTGCTACCTTTTATGTTACAAATGAGCAGTTCTTC.

This clonotype was detected ten times or more. The CDR3 protein is CASRPGYTDTQYF. The CDR3 coding sequence is TGTGCCAGCAGGCCAGGCTACACAGATACGCAGTATTTT. The chain joins TRBV7-2 to TRBJ2-3; D is unresolved. V lost 6 bases, J lost 2 bases, and 9 bases lay in between. The germline V gene has CDR1 SGHTA and CDR2 FQGNSA. The length of the CDR3 is 13 residues.

The sample holds many counts of this clonotype. The chain uses TRBV20-1 and TRBJ1-2; D possibly corresponds to TRBD1 (6 bases). This CDR3 comprises 15 residues. Germline CDR1 is DFQATT and CDR2 is SNEGSKA (reference sequence). V lost 3 bases to trimming and J lost 5 bases, with 19 bases between them. For the CDR3, the DNA is TGCAGTGCTAGTTCCCTCGGGACACAGGTTTATGGCTACACCTTC. It codes for CSASSLGTQVYGYTF.

This clonotype was counted ten times or more. The chain has TRBV28 and TRBJ1-4; D not resolved. The CDR3 is made up of 14 amino acids. CDR1 MDHEN and CDR2 SYDVKM come from the germline V gene. The V end was cut by 7 bases, the J end by 0 bases, with 9 bases between. CDR3 protein: CASKVPATNEKLFF. CDR3 coding DNA: TGTGCCAGCAAGGTTCCCGCAACTAATGAAAAACTGTTTTTT. Variable domain in full (rest from reference TRBV28 and TRBJ1-4): DVKVTQSSRYLVKRTGEKVFLECVQDMDHENMFWYRQDPGLGLRLIYFSYDVKMKEKGDIPEGYSVSREKKERFSLILESASTNQTSMYLCASKVPATNEKLFFGSGTQLSVL.

This clonotype was seen at least ten times. This chain uses TRBV28 with TRBJ2-7; possibly TRBD1 or TRBD2 for D (5 bases each). Germline assignment: CDR1 MDHEN and CDR2 SYDVKM. The CDR3 runs 12 residues. In DNA form, the CDR3 reads TGTGCTATAGAGGGCAGGGTAGCCGAGCAGTACTTC. Residues: CAIEGRVAEQYF.

This clonotype came up many times. This chain links TRBV27 with TRBJ2-7; TRBD1 matches 10 bases. This CDR3 spans 14 amino acids. V shed 5 bases and J 3 bases; nucleotides not matched to a gene: 4. Per germline, CDR1 MNHEY and CDR2 SMNVEV (reference sequence). The CDR3 sequence: CASSRDRGFYEQYF. CDR3 nucleotide sequence: TGTGCCAGCAGTCGGGACAGGGGATTCTACGAGCAGTACTTC.

This clonotype was seen only a few times. The chain employs TRBV12-3 or TRBV12-4 and TRBJ1-1; 7 positions match TRBD1. Trimming at V came to 3 bases and at J to 4 bases, leaving 2 bases not matched to a gene. The CDR3 totals 13 residues. DNA of the CDR3: TGTGCCAGCAGTTTTAACAGGGGCACTGAAGCTTTCTTT. It codes for CASSFNRGTEAFF.

This clonotype was recorded many times. This rearrangement joins TRBV10-2 to TRBJ1-6, with D possibly TRBD1 on 5 matching bases. This CDR3 comprises 13 residues. Between the trimmed V and J ends, which lost 6 bases and 7 bases, there was a span of 10 bases. CDR1 and CDR2 from the germline V gene are WSHSY and SAAADI. CDR3 protein: CASSRDENSPLHF. CDR3 DNA: TGCGCCAGCAGCCGGGACGAGAATTCACCCCTCCACTTT.

This rearrangement joins TRBV5-1 to TRBJ2-2, with 9 bases that match TRBD2. The V segment lost 1 base and the J segment 1 base; nucleotides outside the gene matches: 2. Germline V lookup: CDR1 SGHRS, CDR2 YFSETQ. This CDR3 is 16 amino acids long. The CDR3 region is CASSLTLAGNTGELFF. As DNA, the CDR3 is TGCGCCAGCAGCTTGACACTAGCGGGGAACACCGGGGAGCTGTTTTTT.

The chain recombines TRBV6-2 or TRBV6-3 with TRBJ1-6, with 7 bases aligning to TRBD1. CDR3 size: 14 residues. CDR1 MNHEY and CDR2 SVGEGT come from the germline V gene. The V gene end was trimmed by 5 bases and the J gene end by 8 bases; junction bases not matched to a gene: 6. CDR3 residues: CASSRDSRDSPLHF. For the CDR3, the DNA is TGTGCCAGCAGTCGGGACAGTCGCGATTCACCCCTCCACTTT.

The sample holds many counts of this clonotype. The chain has TRBV5-1 and TRBJ2-3; no definite D call. The V and J ends lost 4 bases and 6 bases respectively, with 12 bases between them. The CDR3 is 13 residues long. Germline CDR1 reads SGHRS; CDR2 reads YFSETQ. CDR3 sequence reads: CASSRNLGDTQYF. In nucleotides, the CDR3 is TGCGCCAGCAGCCGCAATTTGGGGGATACGCAGTATTTT.

This clonotype was detected ten times or more. V gene TRBV29-1 combines with J gene TRBJ2-5; 8 bases fit TRBD1. J gave up 2 bases and V 7 bases, and 9 bases lay outside the gene matches. CDR1 is SQVTM, CDR2 ANQGSEA, per germline. There are 14 residues in the CDR3. The CDR3 coding sequence is TGCAGCGCCCGACAAAGGACAGGGCAAGAGACCCAGTACTTC. It yields the protein CSARQRTGQETQYF.

The chain links TRBV12-3 or TRBV12-4 to TRBJ2-7; D gene ambiguous. V shed 3 bases and J shed 6 bases, with 15 bases lying between them. CDR3 size: 14 residues. The CDR3, as DNA: TGTGCCAGCAGTTTGTTTGCTAGATTCGCCGAGCAGTACTTC. This translates into CASSLFARFAEQYF.

This clonotype has a handful of counts. The chain has TRBV9 and TRBJ2-2; D perhaps matches TRBD1 (6 bases). The CDR3 consists of 14 residues. Germline V gene lookup returns CDR1 SGDLS and CDR2 YYNGEE. V dropped 3 bases and J dropped 6 bases, with 12 bases sitting between them. CDR3 DNA: TGTGCCAGCAGCGCCCGCAGGGGCCCCGGGGAGCTGTTTTTT. Translating gives CASSARRGPGELFF.

The rearrangement links TRBV7-9 to TRBJ2-7, with 8 bases that match TRBD1. V was pared by 5 bases and J by 5 bases, with 11 bases of the junction left unmatched. CDR1 and CDR2 (germline): SEHNR, FQNEAQ (reference sequence). CDR3 length equals 15 residues. CDR3 sequence: CASSQTTAGGHEQYF. The CDR3 nucleotides read TGTGCCAGCAGCCAGACAACGGCAGGGGGCCACGAGCAGTACTTC.

Only a few counts were recorded for this clonotype. CDR3 sequence reads: CASSPGRGVRTEAFF. The DNA of the CDR3 is TGTGCCAGCAGCCCTGGGCGTGGGGTTAGAACTGAAGCTTTCTTT. The chain has TRBV5-4 and TRBJ1-1; D unclear. CDR1 is SGHNT, CDR2 YYREEE, per germline (reference sequence). Trimming removed 4 bases from V and 5 bases from J, with 18 bases in between. CDR3 size: 15 residues.

J is TRBJ2-7 and V is TRBV21-1; TRBD2 is the table's D call and was not checked against the DNA. TRBV21-1 is a known pseudogene. The CDR3 is 15 amino acids. CDR3 nucleotides: TGTGCCAGCAGCTCCAAACGGCAGGGTAGCCACGAGCAGTACTTC. Translated, it gives CASSSKRQGSHEQYF.

This clonotype was counted many times. This chain connects TRBV6-2 or TRBV6-3 to TRBJ1-5; perhaps TRBD1 as D (5 bases). Germline values: CDR1 MNHEY, CDR2 SVGEGT. The CDR3 runs 15 residues. V lost 2 bases and J lost 5, with 13 bases in between. CDR3: CASSYDRRTDQPQHF. CDR3 DNA sequence: TGTGCCAGCAGTTACGACAGAAGAACGGATCAGCCCCAGCATTTT.

This clonotype was observed at least ten times. The V gene is TRBV11-2, the J gene TRBJ2-7; weak D call: TRBD2 (6 bases). From germline, CDR1 is SGHAT and CDR2 FQNNGV. Trimming shortened V by 1 base and J by 2 bases, and 9 bases separated the two germline ends. This CDR3 comprises 14 residues. The CDR3 spells CASSLVGGAYEQYF. CDR3 DNA sequence: TGTGCCAGCAGCTTAGTCGGGGGTGCCTACGAGCAGTACTTC. Variable domain in full (rest from reference TRBV11-2 and TRBJ2-7): EAGVAQSPRYKIIEKRQSVAFWCNPISGHATLYWYQQILGQGPKLLIQFQNNGVVDDSQLPKDRFSAERLKGVDSTLKIQPAKLEDSAVYLCASSLVGGAYEQYFGPGTRLTVT.

This clonotype came up many times. This chain connects TRBV18 to TRBJ2-7; possibly TRBD1 for D (5 bases). V lost 3 bases, J lost 9 bases, and 9 bases lay in between. From germline, CDR1 is KGHSH and CDR2 LQKENI. This CDR3 spans 11 amino acids. This CDR3 reads CASSPDQGQYF. In DNA form, the CDR3 reads TGTGCCAGCTCACCGGATCAGGGGCAGTACTTC.

This clonotype was recorded a few times. The V gene is TRBV29-1, the J gene TRBJ1-2; D is unresolved. CDR3 length: 11 residues. CDR1 is SQVTM and CDR2 is ANQGSEA in the germline V gene. Trimming pared 4 bases from V and 8 bases from J, leaving 11 bases between. The DNA of the CDR3 is TGCAGCGTTGCCGTGACTAACGGCTACACCTTC. Translation gives CSVAVTNGYTF.

This clonotype was detected ten times or more. The chain uses TRBV20-1 and TRBJ2-7; 13 bases are a match to TRBD2. CDR1 and CDR2 (germline): DFQATT, SNEGSKA (reference sequence). The V gene end was trimmed by 6 bases and the J gene end by 4 bases; junction bases not matched to a gene: 6. This CDR3 spans 14 amino acids. The CDR3 protein is CSAKRTSGGYEQYF. CDR3 coding DNA: TGCAGTGCGAAACGGACTAGCGGGGGTTACGAGCAGTACTTC.

This clonotype was seen a handful of times. The V and J genes are TRBV27 and TRBJ1-4; possibly TRBD1 for D (6 bases). The germline V gene encodes CDR1 MNHEY and CDR2 SMNVEV (reference sequence). The CDR3 extends over 17 amino acids. V lost 4 bases, J lost 0 bases, and 15 bases lay in between. CDR3 nucleotides: TGTGCCAGCAGTTCCTCCCTACGACAGGCAACTAATGAAAAACTGTTTTTT. Protein product: CASSSSLRQATNEKLFF. Based on the CDR3 plus reference TRBV27 and TRBJ1-4, the full variable domain is EAQVTQNPRYLITVTGKKLTVTCSQNMNHEYMSWYRQDPGLGLRQIYYSMNVEVTDKGDVPEGYKVSRKEKRNFPLILESPSPNQTSLYFCASSSSLRQATNEKLFFGSGTQLSVL.

This clonotype was seen many times. The chain joins TRBV10-2 to TRBJ2-1; TRBD1 agrees at 8 bases. The V segment lost 3 bases and the J segment 4 bases; nucleotides outside the gene matches: 8. Germline V lookup: CDR1 WSHSY, CDR2 SAAADI. CDR3 length equals 16 residues. The CDR3 reads CASSDKDRVGYNEQFF. The CDR3 DNA is TGCGCCAGCAGTGATAAGGACAGGGTAGGGTACAATGAGCAGTTCTTC.